The sequence of this T cell receptor beta chain was determined in a study of HIV-infected patients and healthy controls (dated by TCRdb to 2014 to 2015). Regarding the research as a whole: The question the study tested was whether immune perturbation and reconstitution could be captured by deep TCR repertoire sequencing of small blood samples from HIV patients. The full study reports these points: The dynamics of distinct T-cell subpopulations could not be separated, and sequencing depth was restricted, because whole blood was used. Donor HLA types were not determined in the study. In HIV-infected patients, the apparent post-therapy recovery of the Gini index was not replicated in size-matched repertoire data. MAIT cell alpha-chain CDR3s were present at high frequency in healthy controls but severely depleted in HIV+ repertoires. Healthy controls shared more CDR3s between individuals than HIV+ patients, by Jaccard index and by count of highly shared sequences. During therapy, HIV-associated CDR3s significantly decreased in frequency, while CMV-associated CDR3s did not change significantly, though most became more frequent. HIV-infected repertoires showed significantly elevated mean Gini indices relative to controls, which possibly reflects oligoclonality. Roughly threefold more distinct CDR3s and higher Shannon diversity were observed in healthy control repertoires than in untreated HIV+ repertoires. Processing was restricted to sixteen HIV-infected individuals, which the authors judged to be a major constraint on the generalizability of the findings. Slight age and sex profile differences between the study cohorts did not explain the observed diversity differences. Alpha-beta chain pairing was not determined in the samples. Differing numbers of distinct sequences in patients and controls hindered comparison, and size-matching assigned excessive weight to rare events in the HIV-infected data. Compared with controls, HIV-infected patients showed significantly different mean usage of eight alpha and eight beta V genes.

This clonotype was found many times. This receptor's antigen is unknown. Base qualities are missing; no much larger clone stands one base away. Reverse transcription of about 500 ng RNA was performed with SuperScript III using primers directed against the alpha and beta constant regions. Alpha and beta chain libraries were generated separately via chain-specific third strand synthesis with multiplexing indices. The protocol used a single primer pair to amplify all rearrangements within a chain, which avoided primer bias, and attached molecular barcodes to each cDNA molecule. Purified cDNA was joined by T4 RNA Ligase 1 to a 5' RACE adapter carrying a random hexamer and the SP2 sequencing primer site. The authors primed second strand synthesis from the SP2 site with Phusion polymerase and used slow temperature ramps to favor optimal annealing. Each molecule's 12-nucleotide barcode consisted of two random hexamer sequences, both added before amplification and joined together. P5 and P7 adapter elements plus a second index were added in a short first PCR, which was followed by a roughly 23-cycle amplification PCR with P5s and P7 primers. The libraries went through roughly 27 PCR cycles in total, were quantified on a Qubit, were sized on a Bioanalyzer, and were diluted to around 4 nM. Sequencing of the normalized libraries was performed on an Illumina MiSeq with 2 x 250 paired-end kits. MinElute columns were the means by which the reverse transcription reactions were cleaned up, and the reactions were eluted into around 9.9 ul Tris-Cl. Adapter ligations were incubated for 20 to 25 hours at 16 degrees C and subsequently purified with AMPure XP beads at a 1:1 ratio. The authors processed their data as follows. Demultiplexed FASTQ files were processed with a modified Decombinator by which V, J, insert and barcode information was output. Any sequence that shared a barcode yet differed from the dominant sequence was discarded as an error, and the number of original cDNA molecules was estimated by counting barcodes clustered at Levenshtein distance 3. Downstream analyses used R packages ineq, vegan, igraph and RCytoscape, with IMGT nomenclature and CDR3 definitions. V gene usage was calculated across distinct sequences, with every TCR tallied a single time to avoid skew from clonal expansion. Within a donor, similarity networks joined unique CDR3 amino acid sequences in every case where two of them were separated by a single Levenshtein edit. In the repertoires, a search was made for a compiled set of published HIV-specific CDR3s (92 alpha, 702 beta) and CMV-specific CDR3s (approximately 13 alpha, 253 beta). Random subsampling to size-matched repertoires demonstrated that the decreased diversity in patients did not result from their lower sequence numbers. In TCRdb, the public reads were trimmed at Q25 with fastp and aligned with MiXCR, with productive beta chains retained. One record per CDR3 amino acid sequence lists the most common genes and DNA. TCRdb's processing, not the authors', yielded these V and J calls. This sample has under 11,000 distinct CDR3 sequences in its table, and 8% to 10% of those were observed once. Under 6.5% of the sample lies in the top ten.

Whole blood was used without cell fractionation, so all unsorted peripheral T cells were reflected in the repertoire. As controls, roughly nine uninfected healthy donors were sampled, and several of those donors gave samples twice, about three months apart. For RNA extraction, 2.5 ml of peripheral blood was drawn into Tempus tubes. Residual genomic DNA was removed with the TURBO-DNase kit and globin mRNA was depleted with GLOBINclear. Per the germline V gene (reference sequence), LNHNV is the CDR1 and YYDKDF is the CDR2. Measured from the cysteine to the phenylalanine, the CDR3 is 16 residues long. The kept DNA is CDR3 alone, 48 bases in frame from the first base. V drops 0 bases and J drops 7 bases, leaving 16 bases in between.

This sequence uses TRBV15 and TRBJ1-5; a tentative D call is TRBD1 (5 bases match). This clonotype was sampled from an adult in good health. Sequenced sample: blood. At the DNA level, the sequence is TGTGCCACCAGCAGAGATCAGGCCAGGGCCGGACAGCCCCAGCATTTT. Its protein is CATSRDQARAGQPQHF. The full variable domain, with segments outside the CDR3 supplied by the reference TRBV15 and TRBJ1-5 proteins, appears as DAMVIQNPRYQVTQFGKPVTLSCSQTLNHNVMYWYQQKSSQAPKLLFHYYDKDFNNEADTPDNFQSRRPNTSFCFLDIRSPGLGDTAMYLCATSRDQARAGQPQHFGDGTRLSIL.